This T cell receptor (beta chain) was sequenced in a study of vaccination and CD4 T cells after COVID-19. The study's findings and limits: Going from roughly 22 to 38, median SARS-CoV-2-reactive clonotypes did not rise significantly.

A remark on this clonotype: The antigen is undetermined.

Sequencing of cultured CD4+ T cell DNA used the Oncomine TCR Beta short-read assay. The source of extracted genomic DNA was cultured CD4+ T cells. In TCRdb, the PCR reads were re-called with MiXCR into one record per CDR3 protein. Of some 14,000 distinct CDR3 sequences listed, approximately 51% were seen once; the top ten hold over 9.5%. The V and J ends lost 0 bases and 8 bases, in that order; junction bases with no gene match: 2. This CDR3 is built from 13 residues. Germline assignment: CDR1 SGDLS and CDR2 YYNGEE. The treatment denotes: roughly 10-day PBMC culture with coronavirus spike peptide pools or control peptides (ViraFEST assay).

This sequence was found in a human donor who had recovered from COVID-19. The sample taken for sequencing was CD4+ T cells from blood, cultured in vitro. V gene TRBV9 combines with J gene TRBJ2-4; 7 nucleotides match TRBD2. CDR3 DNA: TGTGCCAGCAGCGTAGGCGGGGGAGACATTCAGTACTTC. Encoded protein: CASSVGGGDIQYF. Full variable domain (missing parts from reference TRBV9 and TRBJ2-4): DSGVTQTPKHLITATGQRVTLRCSPRSGDLSVYWYQQSLDQGLQFLIQYYNGEERAKGNILERFSAQQFPDLHSELNLSSLELGDSALYFCASSVGGGDIQYFGAGTRLSVL.